The rows below give T cell receptor beta chains drawn from one sample of a study of T-cell memory formation after mild COVID-19. Using its own MiXCR run on the 5' RACE reads, TCRdb lists one record per CDR3 protein. The table lists 120,000 or so distinct CDR3 sequences, roughly 6.2% of them singletons, with 2% to 2.5% in the top ten. The sequenced sample consisted of PBMCs or a T cell subset sorted from them (not recorded which). The receptor source for this set is an adult woman who had mild COVID-19 (a few samples of this study predate the infection). Cell type and time point are not known. The CDR3 runs from the conserved cysteine through the conserved F or W. A D gene is named only where the DNA matches it firmly. Some rows have no size entry. The others give once, few or many, or a class for an expanded clone.

CDR3aa,CDR3nt,v_gene,d_gene,abundance,j_gene
CASSLGLSGRDEQFF,TGTGCCAGCAGCTTAGGACTTAGCGGGAGAGATGAGCAGTTCTTC,TRBV11-3,TRBD2,.,TRBJ2-1
CSVEGRTGDGYTF,TGCAGCGTTGAAGGGCGGACAGGGGACGGCTACACCTTC,TRBV29-1,TRBD1,many,TRBJ1-2
CSVLPRGEAATDTQYF,TGCAGCGTCCTTCCCCGGGGGGAGGCGGCGACAGATACGCAGTATTTT,TRBV29-1,TRBD2,many,TRBJ2-3
CASSLLGVNTEAFF,TGTGCCAGCAGTTTACTGGGGGTGAACACTGAAGCTTTCTTT,TRBV12-3/TRBV12-4,.,many,TRBJ1-1
CASSYGTSGSNEQFF,TGTGCCAGCAGCTACGGGACTAGCGGAAGCAATGAGCAGTTCTTC,TRBV7-3,TRBD2,.,TRBJ2-1
CASSSSGEPYNEQFF,TGTGCCAGCAGCTCTAGCGGGGAGCCATACAATGAGCAGTTCTTC,TRBV7-2,TRBD2,many,TRBJ2-1
CASSPKLLTGTKNIQYF,TGTGCCAGCAGCCCCAAACTTTTAACAGGGACCAAAAACATTCAGTACTTC,TRBV11-2,.,.,TRBJ2-4
CASSLGGAEREKLFF,TGTGCCAGCAGCTTAGGGGGGGCAGAACGTGAAAAACTGTTTTTT,TRBV7-9,.,many,TRBJ1-4
CSARDPRRGGEETQYF,TGCAGTGCTAGAGATCCGAGAAGGGGGGGAGAAGAGACCCAGTACTTC,TRBV20-1,.,few,TRBJ2-5
CASSSQGADNEQFF,TGTGCCAGCAGCTCACAGGGGGCAGACAATGAGCAGTTCTTC,TRBV11-2,TRBD1,many,TRBJ2-1
CSVAVQGGRNQPQHF,TGCAGCGTTGCGGTACAGGGTGGCCGCAATCAGCCCCAGCATTTT,TRBV29-1,.,.,TRBJ1-5
CSAVSQGAGAFF,TGCAGCGCTGTATCACAGGGGGCCGGAGCTTTCTTT,TRBV29-1,TRBD1,many,TRBJ1-1
CSARVGGPPLHF,TGCAGTGCTAGAGTAGGGGGTCCACCCCTCCACTTT,TRBV20-1,.,.,TRBJ1-6
CASSLAPGTNEKLFF,TGCGCCAGCAGCTTGGCGCCGGGGACTAATGAAAAACTGTTTTTT,TRBV5-1,.,few,TRBJ1-4
CASSGGGDTNEQFF,TGTGCCAGTTCGGGGGGGGGAGACACCAATGAGCAGTTCTTC,TRBV28,TRBD2,.,TRBJ2-1
CASSLILPTNNSPLHF,TGTGCCAGCAGTTTAATCCTTCCAACTAATAATTCACCCCTCCACTTT,TRBV12-3/TRBV12-4,.,many,TRBJ1-6
CSVGRNTGELFF,TGCAGCGTTGGACGGAACACCGGGGAGCTGTTTTTT,TRBV29-1,.,few,TRBJ2-2
CSARRGNSYGTEAFF,TGCAGTGCTAGGCGGGGGAACTCATACGGCACTGAAGCTTTCTTT,TRBV20-1,.,.,TRBJ1-1
CSVGGTGNYGYTF,TGCAGCGTTGGAGGGACAGGGAACTATGGCTACACCTTC,TRBV29-1,TRBD1,many,TRBJ1-2
CASSGGYRLADGTDTQYF,TGCGCCAGCAGCGGCGGGTATAGACTAGCGGACGGCACAGATACGCAGTATTTT,TRBV5-1,TRBD2,few,TRBJ2-3
CASSIVSGSYNEQFF,TGCGCCAGCAGCATCGTAAGCGGGAGTTACAATGAGCAGTTCTTC,TRBV5-1,TRBD2,few,TRBJ2-1
CASRGSGASYEQYF,TGTGCCAGTAGAGGTAGCGGGGCCTCCTACGAGCAGTACTTC,TRBV19,TRBD2,.,TRBJ2-7
CATLGLARNNEQFF,TGTGCCACCCTAGGACTAGCGAGGAATAATGAGCAGTTCTTC,TRBV6-5,TRBD2,many,TRBJ2-1
CASSLQGSGLGNEQFF,TGCGCCAGCAGCTTACAGGGTTCGGGCCTTGGCAATGAGCAGTTCTTC,TRBV5-1,.,few,TRBJ2-1
CASSVAGRGGSGNTIYF,TGTGCCAGCAGCGTAGCTGGTAGGGGAGGCTCTGGAAACACCATATATTTT,TRBV9,.,.,TRBJ1-3
CASSLGEDRVEFF,TGCGCCAGCAGCTTGGGTGAGGACAGGGTTGAGTTCTTC,TRBV5-1,TRBD1,.,TRBJ2-1
CASSTREANVLTF,TGTGCTAGCAGCACTCGCGAGGCCAACGTCCTGACTTTC,TRBV7-7,.,many,TRBJ2-6
CASSLSGNTDTQYF,TGTGCCAGCAGCCTTAGCGGGAACACAGATACGCAGTATTTT,TRBV7-3,TRBD2,many,TRBJ2-3
CASSKDRGYEQYF,TGTGCCAGCAGCAAGGACAGGGGATACGAGCAGTACTTC,TRBV6-6,TRBD1,many,TRBJ2-7
CASRDSRRGSLYEQYF,TGTGCCAGCAGGGATTCACGGCGTGGTTCCCTCTACGAGCAGTACTTC,TRBV6-5,.,few,TRBJ2-7
CSVGTAASTDTQYF,TGCAGCGTTGGGACAGCAGCTAGCACAGATACGCAGTATTTT,TRBV29-1,.,.,TRBJ2-3
CASSELTSWNVYNEQFF,TGTGCCAGCAGTGAACTGACTAGTTGGAATGTATACAATGAGCAGTTCTTC,TRBV25-1,.,.,TRBJ2-1
CASSLPRQGACGYTF,TGTGCCAGCAGCTTACCCAGGCAGGGGGCCTGTGGCTACACCTTC,TRBV7-3,TRBD1,.,TRBJ1-2
CASSSGTSGRQTQYF,TGTGCCAGCAGCTCCGGGACTAGCGGGAGACAGACCCAGTACTTC,TRBV6-6,TRBD2,.,TRBJ2-5
CASRIDSTDTQYF,TGCGCCAGCAGAATAGACTCCACAGATACGCAGTATTTT,TRBV5-1,.,many,TRBJ2-3
CSAIRQGPALSYNEQFF,TGCAGTGCTATACGACAGGGGCCGGCTCTTTCCTACAATGAGCAGTTCTTC,TRBV20-1,TRBD1,.,TRBJ2-1
CASGLEEATDTQYF,TGTGCCAGCGGGCTAGAGGAGGCAACAGATACGCAGTATTTT,TRBV12-3/TRBV12-4,.,.,TRBJ2-3
CASSLLGGPNEKLFF,TGTGCCAGCAGCTTACTAGGGGGACCTAATGAAAAACTGTTTTTT,TRBV7-3,.,.,TRBJ1-4
CASSPTGTRTGETQYF,TGTGCCAGCAGCCCCACCGGGACTAGGACAGGAGAGACCCAGTACTTC,TRBV5-5,.,many,TRBJ2-5
CASSWADRATGELFF,TGCGCCAGCAGCTGGGCGGACAGGGCAACCGGGGAGCTGTTTTTT,TRBV5-1,TRBD1,.,TRBJ2-2
CASSHVQETQYF,TGCGCCAGCAGCCACGTCCAAGAGACCCAGTACTTC,TRBV4-1,.,many,TRBJ2-5
CASSSGVDNEQFF,TGTGCCAGCAGTAGCGGGGTTGACAATGAGCAGTTCTTC,TRBV2,TRBD2,few,TRBJ2-1
CASSRVVGKYQETQYF,TGTGCCAGCAGCCGAGTTGTGGGGAAGTACCAAGAGACCCAGTACTTC,TRBV4-2,.,many,TRBJ2-5
CASSLEGLTNEKLFF,TGTGCCAGCAGTTTAGAAGGCTTAACTAATGAAAAACTGTTTTTT,TRBV12-3/TRBV12-4,.,.,TRBJ1-4
CASSYSGYGVNTEAFF,TGTGCCAGCAGTTACTCGGGGTACGGAGTGAACACTGAAGCTTTCTTT,TRBV6-5,.,many,TRBJ1-1
CASSLAAASGNTIYF,TGCGCCAGCAGCTTGGCGGCAGCCTCTGGAAACACCATATATTTT,TRBV5-1,.,few,TRBJ1-3
CASSLNGRSGNTIYF,TGCGCCAGCAGCTTGAACGGACGCTCTGGAAACACCATATATTTT,TRBV5-1,.,few,TRBJ1-3
CASSKRSQVYSYGYTF,TGTGCCAGCAGTAAACGGAGCCAGGTCTACAGCTATGGCTACACCTTC,TRBV12-3/TRBV12-4,.,.,TRBJ1-2
CASSPMRRADTQYF,TGTGCCAGCAGCCCTATGAGGCGCGCAGATACGCAGTATTTT,TRBV9,.,.,TRBJ2-3
CASTWDSPGELFF,TGTGCCAGCACGTGGGACAGCCCCGGGGAGCTGTTTTTT,TRBV6-2/TRBV6-3,TRBD1,few,TRBJ2-2
CSGRGNYGYTF,TGTTCGGGGAGAGGAAACTATGGCTACACCTTC,TRBV30,.,.,TRBJ1-2
CAWRRGDNYGYTF,TGTGCCTGGAGAAGGGGCGACAACTATGGCTACACCTTC,TRBV30,.,many,TRBJ1-2
CASSPDGTSHETQYF,TGTGCCAGCAGCCCAGACGGGACTAGCCATGAGACCCAGTACTTC,TRBV7-8,TRBD2,.,TRBJ2-5